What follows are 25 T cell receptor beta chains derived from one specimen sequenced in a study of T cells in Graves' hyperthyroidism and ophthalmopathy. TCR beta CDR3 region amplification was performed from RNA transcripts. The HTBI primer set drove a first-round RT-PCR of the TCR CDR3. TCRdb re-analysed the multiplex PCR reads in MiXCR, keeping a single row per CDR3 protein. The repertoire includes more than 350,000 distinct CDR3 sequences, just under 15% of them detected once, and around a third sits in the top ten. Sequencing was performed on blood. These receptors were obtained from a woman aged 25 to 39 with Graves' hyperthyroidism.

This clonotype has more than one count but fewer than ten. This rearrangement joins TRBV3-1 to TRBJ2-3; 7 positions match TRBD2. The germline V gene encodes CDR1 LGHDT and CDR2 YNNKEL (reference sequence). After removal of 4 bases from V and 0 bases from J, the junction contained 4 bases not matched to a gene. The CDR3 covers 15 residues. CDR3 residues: CASSPAGPSTDTQYF. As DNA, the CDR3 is TGTGCCAGCAGCCCAGCGGGGCCTAGCACAGATACGCAGTATTTT.

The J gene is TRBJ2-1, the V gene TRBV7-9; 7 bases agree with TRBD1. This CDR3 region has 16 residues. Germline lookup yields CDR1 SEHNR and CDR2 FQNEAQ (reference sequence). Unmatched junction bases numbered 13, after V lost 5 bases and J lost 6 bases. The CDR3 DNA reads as TGTGCCAGCAGCACCACTCCGGGACAGTTTCCCAATGAGCAGTTCTTC. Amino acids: CASSTTPGQFPNEQFF. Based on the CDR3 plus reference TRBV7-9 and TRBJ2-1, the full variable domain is DTGVSQNPRHKITKRGQNVTFRCDPISEHNRLYWYRQTLGQGPEFLTYFQNEAQLEKSRLLSDRFSAERPKGSFSTLEIQRTEQGDSAMYLCASSTTPGQFPNEQFFGPGTRLTVL.

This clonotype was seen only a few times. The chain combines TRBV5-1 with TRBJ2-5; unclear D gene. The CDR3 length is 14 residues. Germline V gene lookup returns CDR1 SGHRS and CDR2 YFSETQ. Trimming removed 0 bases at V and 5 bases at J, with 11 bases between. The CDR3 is CASSLAVKWETQYF. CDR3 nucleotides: TGCGCCAGCAGCTTGGCCGTCAAGTGGGAGACCCAGTACTTC.

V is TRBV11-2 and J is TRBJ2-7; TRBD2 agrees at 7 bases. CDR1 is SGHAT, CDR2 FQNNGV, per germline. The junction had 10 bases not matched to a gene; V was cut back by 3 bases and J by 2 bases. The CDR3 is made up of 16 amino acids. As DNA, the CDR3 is TGTGCCAGCAGCTTGAGATGGGGGGGGGGGACCTACGAGCAGTACTTC. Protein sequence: CASSLRWGGGTYEQYF.

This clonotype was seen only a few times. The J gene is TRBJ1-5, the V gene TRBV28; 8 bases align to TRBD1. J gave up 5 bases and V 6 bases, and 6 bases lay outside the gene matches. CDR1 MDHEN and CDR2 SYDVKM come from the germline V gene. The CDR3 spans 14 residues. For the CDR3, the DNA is TGTGCCAGCAGCTCAGCAGGGGGCCATCAGCCCCAGCATTTT. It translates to CASSSAGGHQPQHF.

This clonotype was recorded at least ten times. The CDR3 bases are TGTGCCAGCAGCCACCCTCGCCAGGGCCGGGATGCGGGGCAGTACTTC. Protein: CASSHPRQGRDAGQYF. The chain joins TRBV3-1 to TRBJ2-7; TRBD1 or TRBD2 may be the D gene (5 bases each). This CDR3 is 16 amino acids long. Deletions cut 3 bases from V and 9 bases from J, with 24 bases between. Germline assignment: CDR1 LGHDT and CDR2 YNNKEL (reference sequence).

CDR3 sequence: CASSLANYGYTF. CDR3 coding DNA: TGTGCCAGCAGCTTAGCTAACTATGGCTACACCTTC. The rearrangement uses TRBV7-2 and TRBJ1-2; D not resolved. The V and J ends lost 0 bases and 1 base respectively, with 0 bases between them. The CDR3 contains 12 residues. The germline gives CDR1 SGHTA, CDR2 FQGNSA.

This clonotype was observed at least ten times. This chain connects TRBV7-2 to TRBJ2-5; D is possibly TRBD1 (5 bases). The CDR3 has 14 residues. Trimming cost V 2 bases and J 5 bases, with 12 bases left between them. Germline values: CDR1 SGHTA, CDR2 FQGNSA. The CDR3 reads CASSLFPGPETQYF. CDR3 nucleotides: TGTGCCAGCAGCTTATTCCCAGGGCCGGAGACCCAGTACTTC.

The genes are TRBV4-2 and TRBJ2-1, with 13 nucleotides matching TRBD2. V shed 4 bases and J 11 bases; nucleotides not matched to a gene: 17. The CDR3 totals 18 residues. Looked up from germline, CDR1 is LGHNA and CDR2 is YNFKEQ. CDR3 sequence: CASSPTEARTSGGYKQFF. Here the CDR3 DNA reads TGTGCCAGCAGCCCCACCGAGGCCCGGACTAGCGGGGGATATAAGCAGTTCTTC.

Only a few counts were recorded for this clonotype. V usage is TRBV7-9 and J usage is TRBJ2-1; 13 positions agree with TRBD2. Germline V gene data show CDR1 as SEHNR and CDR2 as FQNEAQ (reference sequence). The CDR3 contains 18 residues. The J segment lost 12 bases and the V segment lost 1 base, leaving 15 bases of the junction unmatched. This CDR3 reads CASSLDGTGTSGKEGQFF. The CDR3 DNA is TGTGCCAGCAGCTTAGATGGGACAGGGACTAGCGGGAAAGAAGGGCAGTTCTTC.

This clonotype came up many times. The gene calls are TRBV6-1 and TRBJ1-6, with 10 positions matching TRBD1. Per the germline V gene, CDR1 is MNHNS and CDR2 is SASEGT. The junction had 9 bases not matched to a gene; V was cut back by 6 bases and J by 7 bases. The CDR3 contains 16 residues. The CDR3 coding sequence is TGTGCCAGCAGCCCCCAACGACAGGGGGCGAATTCACCCCTCCACTTT. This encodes CASSPQRQGANSPLHF.

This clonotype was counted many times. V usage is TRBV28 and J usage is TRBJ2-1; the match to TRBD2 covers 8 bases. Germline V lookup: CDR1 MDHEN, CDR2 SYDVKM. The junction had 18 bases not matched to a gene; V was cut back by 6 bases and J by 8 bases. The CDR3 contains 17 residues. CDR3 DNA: TGTGCCAGCAGGTCCCTAATAGGGACTAGAGAGTCCCATGAGCAGTTCTTC. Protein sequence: CASRSLIGTRESHEQFF.

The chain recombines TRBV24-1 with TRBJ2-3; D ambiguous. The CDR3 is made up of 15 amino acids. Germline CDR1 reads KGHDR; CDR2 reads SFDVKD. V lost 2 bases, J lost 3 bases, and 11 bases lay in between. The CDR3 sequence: CATSDSPSGTDTQYF. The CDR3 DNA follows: TGTGCCACCAGTGATTCCCCCTCTGGGACAGATACGCAGTATTTT.

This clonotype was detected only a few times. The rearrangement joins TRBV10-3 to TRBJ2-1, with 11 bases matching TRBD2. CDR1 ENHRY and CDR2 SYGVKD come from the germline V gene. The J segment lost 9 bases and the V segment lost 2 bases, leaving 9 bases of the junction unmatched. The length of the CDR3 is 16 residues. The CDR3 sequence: CAISETVAGGPVEQFF. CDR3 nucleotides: TGTGCCATCAGTGAGACTGTAGCGGGAGGGCCGGTTGAGCAGTTCTTC.

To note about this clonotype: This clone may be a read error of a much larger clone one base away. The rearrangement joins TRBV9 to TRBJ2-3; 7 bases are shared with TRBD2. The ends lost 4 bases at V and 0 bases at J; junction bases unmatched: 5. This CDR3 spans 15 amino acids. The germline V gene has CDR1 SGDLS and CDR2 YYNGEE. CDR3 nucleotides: TGTGCCAGCAGCCCCTTTAGCGGGAGCACAGATACGCAGTATTTT. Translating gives CASSPFSGSTDTQYF.

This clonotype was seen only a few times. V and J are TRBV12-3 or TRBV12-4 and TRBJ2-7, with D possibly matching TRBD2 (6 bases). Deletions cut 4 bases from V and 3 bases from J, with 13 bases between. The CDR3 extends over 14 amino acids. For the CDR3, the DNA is TGTGCCAGCAGTTCCCGTGGGAGGAACTACGAGCAGTACTTC. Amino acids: CASSSRGRNYEQYF.

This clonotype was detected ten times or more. CDR3 protein: CASSGVARGGHNEQFF. CDR3 bases: TGTGCCAGCAGCGGAGTAGCTAGGGGGGGCCACAATGAGCAGTTCTTC. V usage is TRBV7-8 and J usage is TRBJ2-1, with D possibly matching TRBD2 (7 bases). CDR1 and CDR2 from the germline V gene are SGHVS and FQNEAQ. This CDR3 is 16 amino acids long. The V end lost 5 bases, the J end lost 5 bases, and 19 bases lay between the germline ends.

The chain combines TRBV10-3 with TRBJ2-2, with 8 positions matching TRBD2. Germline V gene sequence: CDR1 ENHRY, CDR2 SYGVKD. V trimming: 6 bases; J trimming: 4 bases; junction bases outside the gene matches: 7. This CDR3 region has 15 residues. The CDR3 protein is CAIRNSGIGTGELFF. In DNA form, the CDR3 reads TGTGCCATCAGGAATAGCGGGATTGGCACCGGGGAGCTGTTTTTT.

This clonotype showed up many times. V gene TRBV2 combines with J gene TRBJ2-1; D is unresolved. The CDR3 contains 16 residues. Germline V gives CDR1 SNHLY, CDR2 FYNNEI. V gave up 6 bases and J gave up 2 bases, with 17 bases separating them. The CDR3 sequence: CASSVQVSSAYNEQFF. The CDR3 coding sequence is TGTGCCAGCAGCGTCCAGGTCTCATCCGCCTACAATGAGCAGTTCTTC.

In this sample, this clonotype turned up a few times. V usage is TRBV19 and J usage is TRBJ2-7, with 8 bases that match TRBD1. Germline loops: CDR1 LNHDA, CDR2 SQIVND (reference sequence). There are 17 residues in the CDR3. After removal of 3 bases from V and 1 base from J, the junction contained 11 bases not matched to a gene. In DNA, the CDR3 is TGTGCCAGTAGTATTGGGCCTGCCGGGACAGGATCCTACGAGCAGTACTTC. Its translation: CASSIGPAGTGSYEQYF. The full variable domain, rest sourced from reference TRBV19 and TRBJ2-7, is DGGITQSPKYLFRKEGQNVTLSCEQNLNHDAMYWYRQDPGQGLRLIYYSQIVNDFQKGDIAEGYSVSREKKESFPLTVTSAQKNPTAFYLCASSIGPAGTGSYEQYFGPGTRLTVT.

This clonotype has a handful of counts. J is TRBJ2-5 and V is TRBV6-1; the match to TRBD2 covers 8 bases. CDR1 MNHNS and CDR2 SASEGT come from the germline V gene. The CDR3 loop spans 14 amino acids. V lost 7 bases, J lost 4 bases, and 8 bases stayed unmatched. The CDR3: CASTESGRLETQYF. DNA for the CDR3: TGTGCCAGCACGGAAAGCGGGAGATTAGAGACCCAGTACTTC.

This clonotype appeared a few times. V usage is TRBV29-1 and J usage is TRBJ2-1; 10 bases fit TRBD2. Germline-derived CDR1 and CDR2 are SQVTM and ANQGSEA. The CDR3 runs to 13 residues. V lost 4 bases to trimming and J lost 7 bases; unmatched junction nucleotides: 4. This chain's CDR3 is CSVAGLAANEQFF. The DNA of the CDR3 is TGCAGCGTTGCAGGACTAGCGGCGAATGAGCAGTTCTTC.

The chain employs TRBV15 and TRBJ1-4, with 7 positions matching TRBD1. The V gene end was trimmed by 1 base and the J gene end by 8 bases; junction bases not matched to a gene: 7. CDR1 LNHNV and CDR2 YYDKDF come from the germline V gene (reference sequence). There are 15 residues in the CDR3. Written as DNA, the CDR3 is TGTGCCACCAGCAGAGGCGCAGGGGGGGGGGAAAAACTGTTTTTT. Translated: CATSRGAGGGEKLFF.

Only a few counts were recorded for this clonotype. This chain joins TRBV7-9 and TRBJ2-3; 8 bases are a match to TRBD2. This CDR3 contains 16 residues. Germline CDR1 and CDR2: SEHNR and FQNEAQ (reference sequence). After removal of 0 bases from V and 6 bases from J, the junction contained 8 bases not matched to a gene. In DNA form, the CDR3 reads TGTGCCAGCAGCTTAGCCCTAGCCCCGGGGGGGGATACGCAGTATTTT. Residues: CASSLALAPGGDTQYF. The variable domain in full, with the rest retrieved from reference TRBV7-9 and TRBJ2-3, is DTGVSQNPRHKITKRGQNVTFRCDPISEHNRLYWYRQTLGQGPEFLTYFQNEAQLEKSRLLSDRFSAERPKGSFSTLEIQRTEQGDSAMYLCASSLALAPGGDTQYFGPGTRLTVL.

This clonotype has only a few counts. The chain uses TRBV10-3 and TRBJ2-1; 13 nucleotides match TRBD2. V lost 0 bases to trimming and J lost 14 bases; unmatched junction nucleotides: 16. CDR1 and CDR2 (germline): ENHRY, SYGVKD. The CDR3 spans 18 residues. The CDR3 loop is CAISESPRTSGRAYREFF. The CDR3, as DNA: TGTGCCATCAGTGAGTCACCCCGAACTAGCGGGAGGGCCTATCGGGAGTTCTTC.